A single sample gave rise to the 27 T cell receptor beta chains below, sequenced in a study of cytomegalovirus exposure and HLA in healthy donors. Both 60 Vbeta primers and 13 Jbeta primers went into the PCR. The protocol was immunoSEQ multiplex PCR, while the TCRdb copy is restricted to in-frame clones and leaves out a portion. Of roughly 140,000 clones in the sample, roughly 80% were seen once. The sequenced material came from PBMCs. Receptors were obtained from a middle-aged man in good health and CMV-seronegative.

The rearrangement links TRBV25-1 to TRBJ1-6; D gene unclear. The germline CDR1 and CDR2 sequences are MGHDK and SYGVNS. Trimming took off 6 bases at V and 10 bases at J, with 22 bases between the two ends. This CDR3 spans 16 amino acids. As DNA, the CDR3 is TGTGCCAGCAGGGGCGGGGTTCGGCCAGGAGTCTCACCCCTCCACTTT. This codes for CASRGGVRPGVSPLHF.

CDR3 protein: CASSRGGGQRSYEQYF. Here the CDR3 DNA reads TGTGCCAGCAGCAGAGGAGGGGGACAGAGGTCCTACGAGCAGTACTTC. This chain links TRBV7-9 with TRBJ2-7; D possibly corresponds to TRBD1 (7 bases). V lost 5 bases and J lost 1, with 18 bases in between. This CDR3 has 16 residues. CDR1 and CDR2 from the germline V gene are SEHNR and FQNEAQ (reference sequence).

The chain has TRBV18 and TRBJ2-6; D not certain. CDR3 length: 14 residues. V lost 8 bases and J 0 bases, leaving 8 bases between the germline ends. Germline V lookup: CDR1 KGHSH, CDR2 LQKENI. Written as DNA, the CDR3 is TGTGCCAGCACTAAGAACTCTGGGGCCAACGTCCTGACTTTC. Amino acids: CASTKNSGANVLTF.

The chain is built from TRBV7-9 and TRBJ2-2; D is uncertain. V was shortened by 4 bases and J by 4 bases, with 13 bases between the two germline ends. Germline V gene sequence: CDR1 SEHNR, CDR2 FQNEAQ (reference sequence). The CDR3 covers 15 residues. CDR3: CASSWRSELTGELFF. The CDR3 bases are TGTGCCAGCAGCTGGAGATCGGAACTCACCGGGGAGCTGTTTTTT.

The chain carries TRBV7-6 and TRBJ2-1, with TRBD2 matching 11 bases. V was clipped by 3 bases and J by 4 bases; unmatched bases: 2. The CDR3 loop spans 15 amino acids. Germline V gene lookup returns CDR1 SGHVS and CDR2 FNYEAQ. As DNA, the CDR3 is TGTGCCAGCAGCTTGACTAGCGGGGCGTACAATGAGCAGTTCTTC. It encodes CASSLTSGAYNEQFF.

This chain uses TRBV19 with TRBJ1-5, with D unclear. From germline, CDR1 is LNHDA and CDR2 SQIVND (reference sequence). The ends were cut back, 1 base at V and 1 base at J, with 8 bases in the middle. This CDR3 has 15 amino acids. The CDR3 nucleotides read TGTGCCAGTAGTATAGGGTCCAGAAGCAATCAGCCCCAGCATTTT. This gives the protein CASSIGSRSNQPQHF.

This clone was seen a handful of times. The chain is built from TRBV18 and TRBJ1-1; a weak D match, TRBD1 (5 bases). Germline CDR1 KGHSH, CDR2 LQKENI. The V and J ends lost 2 bases and 5 bases respectively, with 9 bases between them. This CDR3 has 13 residues. The CDR3 DNA sequence: TGTGCCAGCTCACCAGGAGGGGAAACTGAAGCTTTCTTT. Its protein is CASSPGGETEAFF.

This chain connects TRBV19 to TRBJ2-5; tentatively, D is TRBD2 (6 bases). The V gene lost 4 bases and the J gene lost 7 bases, with 13 bases spanning the gap. CDR1 LNHDA and CDR2 SQIVND come from the germline V gene (reference sequence). The CDR3 has 13 amino acids. CDR3 residues: CASSTGTSRTQYF. CDR3 DNA: TGTGCCAGTAGTACCGGGACTTCCAGGACCCAGTACTTC. The variable domain in full, completed from reference TRBV19 and TRBJ2-5, reads DGGITQSPKYLFRKEGQNVTLSCEQNLNHDAMYWYRQDPGQGLRLIYYSQIVNDFQKGDIAEGYSVSREKKESFPLTVTSAQKNPTAFYLCASSTGTSRTQYFGPGTRLLVL.

The chain links TRBV5-8 to TRBJ1-5; possibly TRBD1 for D (6 bases). V shed 0 bases and J shed 4 bases, with 17 bases lying between them. The CDR3 extends over 17 amino acids. Germline loops: CDR1 SGHTS, CDR2 YDEGEE. CDR3 in DNA: TGTGCCAGCAGCTTGGCCATAGGGGGTATAGGGAATCAGCCCCAGCATTTT. This codes for CASSLAIGGIGNQPQHF.

The chain is built from TRBV9 and TRBJ2-7, with 10 bases fitting TRBD1. V was pared by 3 bases and J by 3 bases, with 6 bases of the junction left unmatched. The V gene's germline CDR1 is SGDLS and CDR2 YYNGEE. The CDR3 sequence is 15 residues long. The CDR3 loop is CASSAAGTGDYEQYF. The CDR3 DNA reads as TGTGCCAGCAGCGCCGCCGGGACAGGGGACTACGAGCAGTACTTC.

The gene calls are TRBV9 and TRBJ1-6; 9 nucleotides align to TRBD1. V lost 4 bases to trimming and J lost 10 bases; unmatched junction nucleotides: 9. The CDR3 is 15 amino acids. Per germline, CDR1 SGDLS and CDR2 YYNGEE. The chain's CDR3 is CASSPTGGGWSPLHF. The CDR3 region has the DNA TGTGCCAGCAGCCCGACAGGGGGTGGATGGTCACCCCTCCACTTT.

V gene TRBV10-2 combines with J gene TRBJ1-6; perhaps TRBD1 as D (5 bases). V was shortened by 9 bases and J by 10 bases, with 19 bases between the two germline ends. Germline V CDR1 and CDR2: WSHSY, SAAADI. The CDR3 is made up of 14 amino acids. The CDR3 protein is CARLTARGGSPLHF. In DNA form, the CDR3 reads TGCGCCAGATTGACGGCGAGGGGAGGATCACCCCTCCACTTT.

This clone appeared a few times. This chain joins TRBV6-5 and TRBJ1-6; D perhaps matches TRBD1 (6 bases). The V gene's germline CDR1 is MNHEY and CDR2 SVGAGI. Trimming removed 1 base at V and 6 bases at J, with 13 bases between. This CDR3 contains 16 residues. CDR3 region: CASSYFPDRSNSPLHF. The CDR3 nucleotides are TGTGCCAGCAGTTACTTTCCGGACAGAAGTAATTCACCCCTCCACTTT.

The chain joins TRBV19 to TRBJ2-7, with 9 bases identical to TRBD2. This CDR3 spans 14 amino acids. V lost 10 bases, J lost 3 bases, and 10 bases stayed unmatched. Germline assignment: CDR1 LNHDA and CDR2 SQIVND (reference sequence). CDR3 sequence: CATSSGGPFYEQYF. CDR3 nucleotide sequence: TGTGCCACTTCGAGCGGGGGGCCTTTCTACGAGCAGTACTTC.

The genes are TRBV7-2 and TRBJ2-5, with TRBD1 identical over 9 bases. The V segment lost 5 bases and the J segment 2 bases; nucleotides outside the gene matches: 6. The germline gives CDR1 SGHTA, CDR2 FQGNSA. This CDR3 spans 15 amino acids. CDR3 amino acids: CASSPGDREQETQYF. CDR3 nucleotides: TGTGCCAGCAGCCCAGGGGACAGGGAACAAGAGACCCAGTACTTC.

This chain joins TRBV5-3 and TRBJ1-6; D is unclear. TRBV5-3 is annotated as an ORF whose role is uncertain. The germline V and J ends were trimmed by 2 bases and 10 bases, with 4 bases remaining between them. CDR3 length: 11 amino acids. The CDR3 DNA sequence: TGTGCCAGAAGCTTAGCCTCACCCCTCCACTTT. It yields the protein CARSLASPLHF.

The V gene is TRBV5-1, the J gene TRBJ2-7, with D unresolved. Looked up from germline, CDR1 is SGHRS and CDR2 is YFSETQ. The CDR3 runs 14 residues. V was clipped by 0 bases and J by 0 bases, with 7 bases between them. The CDR3 DNA reads TGCGCCAGCAGCTTGGAACAGCACTCCTACGAGCAGTACTTC. It codes for CASSLEQHSYEQYF.

Turning to this clone: At one boundary the junction diverges from the germline segment, which might be a read error. The chain has TRBV11-3 and TRBJ1-1; D might be TRBD1 (5 bases). Germline V lookup: CDR1 SGHNT, CDR2 YENEEA. CDR3 length equals 12 residues. CDR3 sequence reads: CASSLRGGETFF. CDR3 bases: TGTGCCAGCAGCTTAAGGGGAGGTGAAACTTTCTTT.

The V gene is TRBV5-6, the J gene TRBJ2-5, with D possibly matching TRBD2 (5 bases). The V end lost 2 bases, the J end lost 5 bases, and 16 bases lay between the germline ends. The CDR3 consists of 15 residues. CDR1 SGHDT and CDR2 YYEEEE come from the germline V gene. The CDR3 DNA sequence: TGTGCCAGCAGCTTAGTCGGCCGTGGCGGGGAGACCCAGTACTTC. This encodes CASSLVGRGGETQYF.

The chain employs TRBV6-1 and TRBJ2-5; no firm D call. The better agreement between TRBJ2-7 and the DNA end casts doubt on the J call. Germline V gene lookup returns CDR1 MNHNS and CDR2 SASEGT. This CDR3 region has 12 residues. CDR3 amino acids: CASGFVSAEQYF. The DNA of the CDR3 is TGTGCCAGCGGTTTCGTATCCGCCGAGCAGTACTTC.

The gene calls are TRBV9 and TRBJ1-4, with TRBD1 matching 7 bases. The J segment lost 2 bases and the V segment lost 0 bases, leaving 1 base of the junction unmatched. The CDR3 sequence is 15 residues long. Germline CDR1 reads SGDLS; CDR2 reads YYNGEE. The CDR3 loop is CASSVEGATNEKLFF. The CDR3 nucleotides read TGTGCCAGCAGCGTAGAGGGGGCTACTAATGAAAAACTGTTTTTT.

A few counts support this clone. The chain has TRBV15 and TRBJ2-2; TRBD2 is a possible D gene (6 bases). This CDR3 comprises 15 residues. Per germline, CDR1 LNHNV and CDR2 YYDKDF (reference sequence). The V and J ends lost 1 base and 3 bases respectively, with 9 bases between them. For the CDR3, the DNA is TGTGCCACCAGCAGAGGGGACTCCCACACCGGGGAGCTGTTTTTT. Its protein is CATSRGDSHTGELFF. Supplemented by reference TRBV15 and TRBJ2-2, the full variable domain reads DAMVIQNPRYQVTQFGKPVTLSCSQTLNHNVMYWYQQKSSQAPKLLFHYYDKDFNNEADTPDNFQSRRPNTSFCFLDIRSPGLGDTAMYLCATSRGDSHTGELFFGEGSRLTVL.

This clone was observed a single time. V and J are TRBV5-6 and TRBJ2-1; 8 bases are a match to TRBD1. This CDR3 comprises 17 residues. V was pared by 3 bases and J by 2 bases, with 10 bases of the junction left unmatched. Germline CDR1 reads SGHDT; CDR2 reads YYEEEE. The CDR3 DNA reads TGTGCCAGCAGCTACTGGACAGGGAATGAGGCCTACAATGAGCAGTTCTTC. Translating gives CASSYWTGNEAYNEQFF.

A few counts support this clone. V and J are TRBV9 and TRBJ2-5; the match to TRBD1 covers 10 bases. The J segment lost 5 bases and the V segment lost 0 bases, leaving 4 bases of the junction unmatched. Germline V gene data show CDR1 as SGDLS and CDR2 as YYNGEE. The CDR3 has 15 amino acids. The CDR3 DNA sequence: TGTGCCAGCAGCGTAGAAGGGACAGGGGTCGAGACCCAGTACTTC. Amino acid sequence: CASSVEGTGVETQYF.

The rearrangement uses TRBV2 and TRBJ1-2, with D unresolved. This CDR3 comprises 14 residues. CDR1 is SNHLY, CDR2 FYNNEI, per germline. V lost 0 bases, J lost 8 bases, and 13 bases lay in between. The CDR3 DNA sequence: TGTGCCAGCAGTGAAGCGCGAGGAGGAGAAGGCTACACCTTC. Translated, it gives CASSEARGGEGYTF.

This chain joins TRBV5-1 and TRBJ2-1, with 12 bases matching TRBD2. This CDR3 has 15 residues. V dropped 0 bases and J dropped 8; count of bases not matched to a gene: 3. Looked up from germline, CDR1 is SGHRS and CDR2 is YFSETQ. CDR3 protein: CASSLGLAGVDEQFF. As DNA, the CDR3 is TGCGCCAGCAGCTTGGGACTAGCGGGGGTCGATGAGCAGTTCTTC.

V usage is TRBV7-9 and J usage is TRBJ2-1, with 9 positions matching TRBD1. The V segment lost 3 bases and the J segment 6 bases; nucleotides outside the gene matches: 6. In germline, CDR1 is SEHNR, CDR2 FQNEAQ (reference sequence). The CDR3 totals 15 residues. In DNA form, the CDR3 reads TGTGCCAGCAGCTTTCGGGACAGGGCTTCCAATGAGCAGTTCTTC. Amino acids: CASSFRDRASNEQFF.